This T cell receptor (beta chain) was documented in a study of blood T cell repertoires in COVID-19. Profiling relied on immunoSEQ multiplex PCR, and the TCRdb table lists in-frame clones only, not all of them. Of about 83,000 clones listed, about 87% were seen once; the top ten hold about 8%. The CDR3 sequence is 13 residues long. CDR1 and CDR2 from the germline V gene are MNHNS and SASEGT. V dropped 3 bases and J dropped 7 bases, with 9 bases sitting between them. The clonotype was recovered from a man at least 80 years old with active or convalescent COVID-19. This rearrangement joins TRBV6-1 to TRBJ2-2; D unresolved. The source material was peripheral blood. The CDR3 reads CASSDRGVGELFF. DNA of the CDR3: TGTGCCAGCAGTGACCGCGGAGTCGGGGAGCTGTTTTTT.